This T cell receptor beta chain derives from a study of T cell repertoires in aging, cancer and after chemotherapy. Looking at the study overall: The whole study produced a dataset of several million TCR reads.

TCR beta rearrangements were amplified from peripheral blood genomic DNA. CDR3 length: 15 residues. From germline, CDR1 is MNHNY and CDR2 SVGAGI (reference sequence). V was pared by 7 bases and J by 1 base, with 17 bases between. Points on this clonotype: As yet, its antigen is unknown.

Rearranged V-D-J TRB sequences were amplified with a mixed TRB-A/B primer pool. Via MiXCR, TCRdb re-called the multiplex PCR reads, giving one row per CDR3 protein. The repertoire has just under 5,500 distinct CDR3 sequences, over 35% of them found once; the top ten carry approximately 7.5%. Study results and caveats: Healthy donors lost TCR diversity with age mainly through richness, cancer patients through richness and evenness. Median generation probability rose over the chemotherapy interval in each cancer cohort, suggesting rebound thymic output.

The sample taken for sequencing was blood. The chain is built from TRBV6-6 and TRBJ2-7, with D maybe TRBD2 (5 bases). This TCR was sampled from a human donor with a blood cancer. DNA of the CDR3: TGTGCCAGCACCGTCTCGGGGTGGCAGTCCTACGAGCAGTACTTC. Translation gives CASTVSGWQSYEQYF.